One TCR beta chain is described in this entry. Germline V gene lookup returns CDR1 SGHAT and CDR2 FQNNGV. CDR3 size: 11 residues. From approximately 450 ng total RNA, TCR beta cDNA was generated with a primer in the constant region. Three rounds of nested multiplex PCR with slightly modified ARM-PCR produced TCR beta libraries. Researchers ran the first two PCR rounds for approximately 9 cycles each with TRBV1-TRBV30 forward primers and a C-beta reverse primer. From the multiplex PCR reads, TCRdb called clonotypes with MiXCR, one entry per CDR3 protein. The sample holds about 130,000 distinct CDR3 sequences, around 64% seen once. This sample was included in a study of tumor-infiltrating lymphocytes in primary liver carcinoma. Study overall: Subjects consisted of male and female patients aged 30 to 69 years.

Extraction of RNA together with DNA used about 17-30 mg of unsorted bulk tissue. The patients carried chronic HBV infection and had received no treatment. The TCR was taken from a woman between 55 and 75 years old with primary liver carcinoma and hepatitis B virus infection. The chain has TRBV11-2 and TRBJ2-1; D uncertain. Sequencing was performed on liver tumor tissue from sampling region 3. Subset noted: tumor region T3, left-lateral pole. The DNA of the CDR3 is TGTGTTAGCAGCTTAGATATGACTCAGTTCTTC. It yields the protein CVSSLDMTQFF.